Shown below are 26 T cell receptor beta chains from a single sample sequenced in a study of CD8+CD57+ T cells in acquired aplastic anemia. Genomic DNA, the template, was used for profiling of the TCR beta VDJ and CDR3. From the reads, TCRdb called clonotypes with MiXCR, one entry per CDR3 protein. The profile covers about 160,000 distinct CDR3 sequences, with around 45% appearing a single time and about 1.1% taken by the ten largest. Input material: sorted CD4+, CD8+, or CD8+CD57+ T cells (not recorded which) from PBMCs. Receptors were obtained from a human donor in good health.

This clonotype was observed a handful of times. The CDR3 reads CASSPGGGIVTEAFF. As DNA, the CDR3 is TGTGCCAGCAGTCCTGGGGGGGGAATTGTCACTGAAGCTTTCTTT. The V call is TRBV28, the J call TRBJ1-1, with TRBD1 as a possible D gene (5 bases). V lost 5 bases and J 4 bases, leaving 17 bases between the germline ends. This CDR3 contains 15 residues. Per germline, CDR1 MDHEN and CDR2 SYDVKM.

This rearrangement joins TRBV20-1 to TRBJ2-7; a weak D match, TRBD2 (6 bases). V was trimmed by 8 bases and J by 6 bases, leaving 11 bases between them. CDR3 length equals 10 residues. Germline V gives CDR1 DFQATT, CDR2 SNEGSKA (reference sequence). The CDR3 nucleotides are TGCAGTACCCCCGGGGGCGAGCAGTACTTC. Its protein product is CSTPGGEQYF.

The chain carries TRBV20-1 and TRBJ2-3, with 9 nucleotides matching TRBD1. J lost 2 bases, V lost 4 bases, and 7 bases had no gene match. Germline loops: CDR1 DFQATT, CDR2 SNEGSKA (reference sequence). The CDR3 runs to 15 residues. The CDR3 DNA reads as TGCAGTGCTAAGACAGGGGGTTCAGACACAGATACGCAGTATTTT. It specifies CSAKTGGSDTDTQYF.

This clonotype was recorded at least ten times. The chain recombines TRBV7-3 with TRBJ2-3; 7 positions match TRBD2. This CDR3 spans 13 amino acids. The germline V gene encodes CDR1 SGHTA and CDR2 FQGTGA. The ends lost 1 base at V and 6 bases at J; junction bases unmatched: 1. CDR3 bases: TGTGCCAGCAGCTTAAGGGAGGGGGATACGCAGTATTTT. It codes for CASSLREGDTQYF.

Turning to this clonotype: This clone may be a read error of a much larger clone one base away. Here the CDR3 omits its conserved ending phenylalanine or tryptophan, so a read error is the likely source. The V gene is TRBV4-1, the J gene TRBJ2-3; TRBD2 aligns across 11 bases. Germline CDR1 is MGHRA and CDR2 is YSYEKL. The CDR3 spans 15 residues. The CDR3 is CASSLGLAGTYTQYS. DNA of the CDR3: TGCGCCAGCAGCCTCGGACTAGCGGGCACATATACGCAGTATTCT.

This clonotype has at least ten counts. V gene TRBV12-3 or TRBV12-4 combines with J gene TRBJ1-2, with 8 positions matching TRBD1. V gave up 4 bases and J gave up 4 bases; unmatched junction bases: 17. This CDR3 has 18 amino acids. The DNA for the CDR3 is TGTGCCAGCAGTTCTCTTCCGACAGGGGCCCGAGGGCCCTATGGCTACACCTTC. Translated, it gives CASSSLPTGARGPYGYTF.

This clonotype has a count of ten or more. The CDR3 loop is CASSRDRNTGELFF. The CDR3 DNA reads TGTGCCAGCAGTCGGGACAGGAACACCGGGGAGCTGTTTTTT. This chain uses TRBV2 with TRBJ2-2; TRBD1 agrees at 7 bases. This CDR3 comprises 14 residues. Germline V CDR1 and CDR2: SNHLY, FYNNEI. V lost 5 bases and J lost 1; bases outside the gene matches: 1.

Worth noting for this clonotype: This may be a read error, as it is one base from a much larger clone. The chain is built from TRBV9 and TRBJ1-4; 7 bases match TRBD1. The V gene's germline CDR1 is SGDLS and CDR2 YYNGEE. This CDR3 spans 15 amino acids. Trimming removed 2 bases from V and 4 bases from J; junction bases left unmatched: 5. The CDR3 is CASSVHWDSNEKLFF. The CDR3 DNA sequence: TGTGCCAGCAGCGTTCATTGGGACAGTAATGAAAAACTGTTTTTT.

There are many counts of this clonotype. The V call is TRBV5-8, the J call TRBJ1-1; D gene uncertain. Trimming took off 0 bases at V and 4 bases at J, with 7 bases between the two ends. Looked up from germline, CDR1 is SGHTS and CDR2 is YDEGEE. This CDR3 is built from 13 residues. In DNA form, the CDR3 reads TGTGCCAGCAGCTTGGTCCATCCCACTGAAGCTTTCTTT. Residues: CASSLVHPTEAFF. Complete variable domain (other parts from reference TRBV5-8 and TRBJ1-1): EAGVTQSPTHLIKTRGQQATLRCSPISGHTSVYWYQQALGLGLQFLLWYDEGEERNRGNFPPRFSGRQFPNYSSELNVNALELEDSALYLCASSLVHPTEAFFGQGTRLTVV.

CDR3 region: CSPAGAAFF. For the CDR3, the DNA is TGCAGCCCAGCGGGGGCAGCTTTCTTT. The gene calls are TRBV29-1 and TRBJ1-1; weak D call: TRBD1 (6 bases). This CDR3 is built from 9 residues. Germline assignment: CDR1 SQVTM and CDR2 ANQGSEA. The V gene lost 8 bases and the J gene lost 10 bases, with 11 bases spanning the gap. Together with reference TRBV29-1 and TRBJ1-1, the CDR3 gives the full variable domain: SAVISQKPSRDICQRGTSLTIQCQVDSQVTMMFWYRQQPGQSLTLIATANQGSEATYESGFVIDKFPISRPNLTFSTLTVSNMSPEDSSIYLCSPAGAAFFGQGTRLTVV.

Many counts were recorded for this clonotype. The chain uses TRBV7-9 and TRBJ2-1, with D possibly matching TRBD2 (6 bases). CDR1 and CDR2 from the germline V gene are SEHNR and FQNEAQ (reference sequence). The V gene lost 3 bases and the J gene lost 5 bases, with 17 bases spanning the gap. The CDR3 is 16 residues long. CDR3 region: CASSLPLSGWDNEQFF. Written as DNA, the CDR3 is TGTGCCAGCAGCTTGCCCCTCAGCGGGTGGGACAATGAGCAGTTCTTC. Drawing the rest from reference TRBV7-9 and TRBJ2-1, the complete variable domain is DTGVSQNPRHKITKRGQNVTFRCDPISEHNRLYWYRQTLGQGPEFLTYFQNEAQLEKSRLLSDRFSAERPKGSFSTLEIQRTEQGDSAMYLCASSLPLSGWDNEQFFGPGTRLTVL.

This clonotype was seen ten or more times. The chain has TRBV7-9 and TRBJ1-1, with a weak D call TRBD1 (5 bases). This CDR3 has 13 residues. Trimming cost V 8 bases and J 1 base, with 11 bases left between them. The germline gives CDR1 SEHNR, CDR2 FQNEAQ (reference sequence). This chain's CDR3 is CASGDGQNTEAFF. The CDR3 region has the DNA TGTGCCAGCGGGGACGGGCAGAACACTGAAGCTTTCTTT.

This clonotype was recorded only once. J is TRBJ1-6 and V is TRBV10-3, with D maybe TRBD1 (5 bases). The V gene lost 11 bases and the J gene lost 8 bases, with 19 bases spanning the gap. This CDR3 comprises 14 residues. Germline V gives CDR1 ENHRY, CDR2 SYGVKD. The CDR3 region is CASNQGRDYSPLHF. CDR3 coding DNA: TGTGCCTCCAATCAGGGCAGGGACTATTCACCCCTCCACTTT.

Note on this clonotype: A read error may be the cause here, since a much bigger clone is one base away. This chain joins TRBV2 and TRBJ2-1; D remains unclear. The germline gives CDR1 SNHLY, CDR2 FYNNEI. The CDR3 consists of 13 residues. CDR3 protein: CTSSSSGPNEQFF. DNA of the CDR3: TGTACCAGCAGTTCCTCCGGTCCGAATGAGCAGTTCTTC.

In its sample, this clonotype was seen many times. The V gene is TRBV29-1, the J gene TRBJ2-7; 10 bases fit TRBD1. There are 14 residues in the CDR3. With V trimmed by 5 bases and J by 0 bases, 4 bases remained unmatched. CDR1 and CDR2 from the germline V gene are SQVTM and ANQGSEA. This chain's CDR3 is CSVWGTGVSYEQYF. CDR3 nucleotide sequence: TGCAGCGTTTGGGGGACAGGGGTCTCCTACGAGCAGTACTTC.

The chain couples TRBV29-1 to TRBJ2-2, with TRBD1 identical over 10 bases. Per germline, CDR1 SQVTM and CDR2 ANQGSEA. Losses at the gene ends were 6 bases for V and 7 bases for J; bases not matched to a gene: 5. The CDR3 is 13 amino acids. Written as DNA, the CDR3 is TGCAGCGTGGCTGACAGGGGGCACGGGGAGCTGTTTTTT. This encodes CSVADRGHGELFF.

This clonotype appeared many times. V is TRBV20-1 and J is TRBJ2-5, with D hard to call. The CDR3 runs 13 residues. The V and J ends lost 0 bases and 7 bases respectively, with 12 bases between them. Germline CDR1 reads DFQATT; CDR2 reads SNEGSKA (reference sequence). This chain's CDR3 is CSARDGDSGTQYF. CDR3 bases: TGCAGTGCTAGAGATGGCGACTCTGGGACCCAGTACTTC.

As regards this clonotype: It may be a read error: a sequence one base away is much more abundant. This chain joins TRBV2 and TRBJ2-1, with 14 bases identical to TRBD2. The CDR3 sequence is 13 residues long. Germline V gives CDR1 SNHLY, CDR2 FYNNEI. The DNA for the CDR3 is TGTGCCAGCAGTGAAACGGGGACTAGCGGGAGTATCTTC. Encoded protein: CASSETGTSGSIF.

The chain uses TRBV5-5 and TRBJ2-5; perhaps TRBD2 as D (5 bases). Trimming shortened V by 0 bases and J by 4 bases, and 13 bases separated the two germline ends. CDR1 and CDR2 (germline): SGHKS, YYEKEE (reference sequence). CDR3 size: 15 residues. CDR3 DNA sequence: TGTGCCAGCAGCTTGGATTTCGCGGGTAGAGAGACCCAGTACTTC. It yields the protein CASSLDFAGRETQYF.

This clonotype was detected many times. The J gene is TRBJ1-4, the V gene TRBV20-1; D might be TRBD1 (5 bases). Germline CDR1 DFQATT, CDR2 SNEGSKA (reference sequence). The V gene lost 2 bases and the J gene lost 4 bases, with 11 bases spanning the gap. The CDR3 is 14 amino acids. The CDR3 sequence: CSARRAGGNEKLFF. The CDR3, as DNA: TGCAGTGCTAGAAGAGCCGGGGGTAATGAAAAACTGTTTTTT.

Regarding this clonotype: The CDR3 ends on some other residue instead of the conserved phenylalanine or tryptophan, so this is likely a read error. The V call is TRBV19, the J call TRBJ2-7, with D possibly being TRBD2 (6 bases). Per the germline V gene, CDR1 is LNHDA and CDR2 is SQIVND (reference sequence). V was clipped by 5 bases and J by 0 bases, with 8 bases between them. The CDR3 runs to 13 residues. CDR3 bases: TGTGCCAGTAGTCTGACTAGCTCCTACGAGCAGTACTCC. This gives the protein CASSLTSSYEQYS.

This clonotype has ten or more counts. The V call is TRBV15, the J call TRBJ2-1; D is undetermined. Germline CDR1 LNHNV, CDR2 YYDKDF (reference sequence). The CDR3 totals 15 residues. V was shortened by 1 base and J by 2 bases, with 9 bases between the two germline ends. The CDR3 bases are TGTGCCACCAGCAGAGGCCCCACCGCCTACAATGAGCAGTTCTTC. Translated, it gives CATSRGPTAYNEQFF.

This clonotype was recorded a few times. This chain connects TRBV12-3 or TRBV12-4 to TRBJ2-2, with 9 nucleotides matching TRBD1. The CDR3 length is 17 residues. J gave up 6 bases and V 4 bases, and 12 bases lay outside the gene matches. CDR3 nucleotide sequence: TGTGCCAGCAGTTCTCCCACGGGACAGGGAAAGGCCGGGGAGCTGTTTTTT. This encodes CASSSPTGQGKAGELFF.

This clonotype was found many times. J is TRBJ1-3 and V is TRBV7-9; D may be TRBD1 (5 bases). Trimming cost V 3 bases and J 3 bases, with 9 bases left between them. CDR1 and CDR2 (germline): SEHNR, FQNEAQ (reference sequence). The CDR3 spans 14 residues. CDR3 DNA sequence: TGTGCCAGCAGCTTCCAGGGAGGTGGAAACACCATATATTTT. It translates to CASSFQGGGNTIYF.

This clonotype was counted at least ten times. This sequence joins TRBV24-1 and TRBJ2-1; TRBD1 matches at 10 bases. Germline CDR1 is KGHDR and CDR2 is SFDVKD. The J segment lost 4 bases and the V segment lost 9 bases, leaving 5 bases of the junction unmatched. The CDR3 runs to 14 residues. Here the CDR3 reads CATDPGQGYNEQFF. The CDR3, as DNA: TGTGCCACCGATCCGGGACAGGGGTACAATGAGCAGTTCTTC.

V usage is TRBV7-2 and J usage is TRBJ2-5; 7 bases match TRBD1. The germline V gene encodes CDR1 SGHTA and CDR2 FQGNSA. The CDR3 spans 14 residues. The V and J ends lost 5 bases and 4 bases, in that order; junction bases with no gene match: 7. The DNA for the CDR3 is TGTGCCAGCAGCACAAACAGGGGTGGAGAGACCCAGTACTTC. Amino acid sequence: CASSTNRGGETQYF.